This T cell receptor beta chain is drawn from a study of OX40 agonist ivuxolimab in advanced cancers. Across the whole study: Treatment received earlier with anti-PD-1, anti-PD-L1 or anti-CTLA-4 agents was allowed, and roughly 40% had some.

Comment on this clone: Its antigen remains unidentified.

Study-wide findings and caveats: Expanded clones were, on average, more numerous in CD8+ T cells than in CD4+. Clones of CD4+ and CD8+ blood T cells grew by week 6 at doses of 0.1 to 3.0 mg/kg.

Germline V CDR1 and CDR2: MNHEY, SVGAGI. The CDR3 length is 16 residues. The J segment lost 5 bases and the V segment lost 0 bases, leaving 9 bases of the junction unmatched. Sequencing was performed with immunoSEQ multiplex PCR; in TCRdb, only in-frame clones are kept and a portion is missing. Of more than 60,000 clones in the sample, around four fifths are singletons; the top ten hold less than 3.5%. The specimen was CD4+ or CD8+ T cells sorted from blood, collected in a trial of the OX40 agonist ivuxolimab. The sequence was collected from an adult with an advanced solid tumor such as melanoma, head and neck, liver or kidney cancer. V usage is TRBV6-5 and J usage is TRBJ1-2; 7 bases are a match to TRBD1. The CDR3 sequence: CASSYSPQGFSYGYTF. The CDR3 bases are TGTGCCAGCAGTTACTCCCCACAGGGGTTCAGTTATGGCTACACCTTC.